The 21 T cell receptor beta chains below all came from one sample that was sequenced in a study of shared clonotypes between healthy human individuals. Naive CD8 cells lacked CD45RO, underwent positive selection for CCR7 and left out terminally differentiated effector memory CD45RA+ cells. Profiled with immunoSEQ multiplex PCR; TCRdb holds only in-frame clones, not every one. This sample has 550,000 to 600,000 clones, with about 98% found just once. The specimen was naive CD8+ T cells sorted from blood. The origin of the receptors is a young man in good health.

V gene TRBV14 combines with J gene TRBJ2-4, with D hard to call. This CDR3 spans 15 amino acids. Germline V gives CDR1 SGHDN, CDR2 FVKESK. V was pared by 3 bases and J by 8 bases, with 17 bases between. The CDR3 sequence is CASSHGQVRKDIQYF. In DNA form, the CDR3 reads TGTGCCAGCAGCCATGGGCAGGTTCGAAAAGACATTCAGTACTTC.

The chain joins TRBV6-1 to TRBJ1-2, with D possibly being TRBD1 (5 bases). V lost 3 bases to trimming and J lost 4 bases, with 12 bases between them. This CDR3 region has 14 residues. Germline assignment: CDR1 MNHNS and CDR2 SASEGT. The CDR3 loop reads CASSDPGIFYGYTF. CDR3 nucleotide sequence: TGTGCCAGCAGTGACCCAGGGATTTTCTATGGCTACACCTTC.

On this clone itself: One end of the junction is discordant with germline, which a read error may explain. The chain carries TRBV29-1 and TRBJ2-3, with D unresolved. This CDR3 spans 15 amino acids. Germline CDR1 SQVTM, CDR2 ANQGSEA. The CDR3 sequence is CSVEGSHFSTDTQYF. The CDR3 DNA follows: TGCAGCGTCGAAGGTAGCCACTTCAGCACAGATACGCAGTATTTT.

The J gene is TRBJ2-7, the V gene TRBV9; D is unresolved. V was clipped by 4 bases and J by 3 bases, with 17 bases between them. The germline V gene has CDR1 SGDLS and CDR2 YYNGEE. This CDR3 is built from 15 residues. The CDR3 region is CASSSRHAGFYEQYF. Here the CDR3 DNA reads TGTGCCAGCAGCTCCCGGCACGCCGGATTCTACGAGCAGTACTTC.

V is TRBV5-8 and J is TRBJ2-7; a weak D match, TRBD2 (5 bases). The CDR3 has 15 amino acids. CDR1 and CDR2 from the germline V gene are SGHTS and YDEGEE. V lost 3 bases to trimming and J lost 7 bases, with 20 bases between them. The CDR3 reads CASSSPRTPVGEQYF. The CDR3 DNA reads as TGTGCCAGCAGCTCCCCCCGGACTCCAGTGGGAGAGCAGTACTTC.

CDR3: CASSSTGPLMNTEAFF. The CDR3, as DNA: TGCGCCAGCAGCTCGACTGGCCCCTTGATGAACACTGAAGCTTTCTTT. The chain couples TRBV5-1 to TRBJ1-1; D remains ambiguous. The CDR3 has 16 amino acids. In germline, CDR1 is SGHRS, CDR2 YFSETQ. The V end lost 3 bases, the J end lost 0 bases, and 15 bases lay between the germline ends.

The V call is TRBV25-1, the J call TRBJ1-1, with D perhaps TRBD1 (5 bases). Trimming cost V 10 bases and J 8 bases, with 23 bases left between them. Germline assignment: CDR1 MGHDK and CDR2 SYGVNS. The CDR3 covers 14 residues. The CDR3 here is CATSPGGAPGEAFF. CDR3 nucleotides: TGTGCCACAAGCCCGGGAGGGGCCCCGGGAGAAGCTTTCTTT. Looking up the rest from reference TRBV25-1 and TRBJ1-1 gives the full variable domain: EADIYQTPRYLVIGTGKKITLECSQTMGHDKMYWYQQDPGMELHLIHYSYGVNSTEKGDLSSESTVSRIRTEHFPLTLESARPSHTSQYLCATSPGGAPGEAFFGQGTRLTVV.

The J gene is TRBJ2-1, the V gene TRBV12-5; D is tentatively TRBD1 or TRBD2 (6 bases each). The germline V gene has CDR1 LGHNT and CDR2 FRNRAP. The CDR3 length is 18 residues. Trimming removed 4 bases at V and 1 base at J, with 20 bases between. The CDR3 DNA reads as TGTGCTAGTGGTTACTTCGAGGGGGGAACTTTGTCCTACAATGAGCAGTTCTTC. This sequence encodes CASGYFEGGTLSYNEQFF.

The table lists this clone with a few counts. This chain connects TRBV6-6 to TRBJ1-1, with D hard to call. Between the trimmed V and J ends, which lost 0 bases and 3 bases, there was a span of 14 bases. CDR1 and CDR2 from the germline V gene are MNHNY and SVGAGI (reference sequence). The CDR3 covers 16 residues. The CDR3 reads CASSYSLRLLDTEAFF. The CDR3, as DNA: TGTGCCAGCAGTTACTCACTGCGACTCCTGGACACTGAAGCTTTCTTT.

V is TRBV5-4 and J is TRBJ2-1, with 11 bases aligning to TRBD2. CDR1 and CDR2 from the germline V gene are SGHNT and YYREEE (reference sequence). The V and J ends lost 7 bases and 5 bases, in that order; junction bases with no gene match: 5. The CDR3 runs to 14 residues. The CDR3 coding sequence is TGTGCCAGCGGAGGGACTAGCGGCGACAATGAGCAGTTCTTC. Residues: CASGGTSGDNEQFF.

The chain links TRBV29-1 to TRBJ2-7, with TRBD2 identical over 12 bases. The CDR3 loop spans 16 amino acids. V dropped 5 bases and J dropped 3; count of bases not matched to a gene: 11. Germline V gives CDR1 SQVTM, CDR2 ANQGSEA. The CDR3 here is CSVTTSGRAENYEQYF. CDR3 in DNA: TGCAGCGTTACGACTAGCGGGAGAGCTGAAAACTACGAGCAGTACTTC.

This sequence joins TRBV7-9 and TRBJ1-2; a possible D gene is TRBD1 (5 bases). The CDR3 consists of 15 residues. Per germline, CDR1 SEHNR and CDR2 FQNEAQ (reference sequence). V lost 1 base, J lost 8 bases, and 17 bases lay in between. Here the CDR3 DNA reads TGTGCCAGCAGCTTAGGGAGATCAGGGCTTGGCGGCTACACCTTC. Translating gives CASSLGRSGLGGYTF.

The J gene is TRBJ2-7, the V gene TRBV7-8; 8 bases are a match to TRBD1. In germline, CDR1 is SGHVS, CDR2 FQNEAQ. This CDR3 has 15 residues. V trimming: 5 bases; J trimming: 7 bases; junction bases outside the gene matches: 13. For the CDR3, the DNA is TGTGCCAGCAGCATCCGGACAGGGCCCCTAGGGGAGCAGTACTTC. It encodes CASSIRTGPLGEQYF. Filled out from reference TRBV7-8 and TRBJ2-7, the complete variable domain reads GAGVSQSPRYKVAKRGQDVALRCDPISGHVSLFWYQQALGQGPEFLTYFQNEAQLDKSGLPSDRFFAERPEGSVSTLKIQRTQQEDSAVYLCASSIRTGPLGEQYFGPGTRLTVT.

The rearrangement uses TRBV13 and TRBJ1-5; 7 nucleotides agree with TRBD1. CDR1 and CDR2 (germline): PRHDT, FYEKMQ (reference sequence). V shed 5 bases and J 3 bases; nucleotides not matched to a gene: 4. This CDR3 region has 14 residues. For the CDR3, the DNA is TGTGCCAGCAGCATTGGACAGGCCAATCAGCCCCAGCATTTT. This codes for CASSIGQANQPQHF.

J is TRBJ1-4 and V is TRBV25-1; 7 bases match TRBD1. Germline trimming cut 2 bases from V and 5 bases from J; bases unmatched to any gene: 8. The CDR3 extends over 16 amino acids. The germline V gene encodes CDR1 MGHDK and CDR2 SYGVNS. This chain's CDR3 is CASSEGWPGQNEKLFF. The CDR3 region has the DNA TGTGCCAGCAGTGAAGGGTGGCCGGGACAGAATGAAAAACTGTTTTTT.

Written as DNA, the CDR3 is TGTGCCAGCGCCGGCACTAGCGGTCCCACAGATACGCAGTATTTT. Translating it yields CASAGTSGPTDTQYF. The chain has TRBV2 and TRBJ2-3; 8 bases fit TRBD2. This CDR3 comprises 15 residues. Germline CDR1 reads SNHLY; CDR2 reads FYNNEI. Germline trimming cut 8 bases from V and 2 bases from J; bases unmatched to any gene: 9.

The chain employs TRBV5-1 and TRBJ2-3, with D perhaps matching TRBD1 (6 bases). With 5 bases removed from V and 5 bases from J, the gap between germline ends came to 18 bases. The length of the CDR3 is 15 residues. Per germline, CDR1 SGHRS and CDR2 YFSETQ. CDR3 loop: CASSSGTSPGDTQYF. The CDR3 nucleotides are TGCGCCAGCAGTTCCGGGACATCCCCTGGAGATACGCAGTATTTT.

The chain joins TRBV4-3 to TRBJ2-7; 7 nucleotides match TRBD2. J was trimmed by 3 bases and V by 4 bases; bases with no gene match: 9. This CDR3 has 15 residues. Looked up from germline, CDR1 is LGHNA and CDR2 is YSLEER. In DNA, the CDR3 is TGCGCCAGCAGCCCAAGTAGGACTAGTTTCTACGAGCAGTACTTC. This sequence encodes CASSPSRTSFYEQYF.

This sequence joins TRBV11-2 and TRBJ2-7, with 7 bases lining up with TRBD2. V lost 7 bases, J lost 2 bases, and 11 bases stayed unmatched. This CDR3 spans 15 amino acids. Germline loops: CDR1 SGHAT, CDR2 FQNNGV. For the CDR3, the DNA is TGTGCCAGCACCCTAGGGGCGGGAGACGCCTACGAGCAGTACTTC. As protein: CASTLGAGDAYEQYF.

Points on this clone: Other DNA sequences in this sample translate to the same CDR3. This rearrangement joins TRBV7-2 to TRBJ2-6; D call uncertain. CDR1 is SGHTA, CDR2 FQGNSA, per germline. This CDR3 has 13 amino acids. V lost 2 bases to trimming and J lost 4 bases, with 3 bases between them. In DNA, the CDR3 is TGTGCCAGCAGCTTACCCGGGGCCAACGTCCTGACTTTC. It codes for CASSLPGANVLTF.

As concerns this clone: One end of the junction is discordant with germline, which a read error may explain. This rearrangement joins TRBV7-7 to TRBJ2-7; no reliable D call. Germline CDR1 and CDR2: SSHAT and FNYEAQ (reference sequence). This CDR3 has 15 residues. In DNA form, the CDR3 reads TGTGCTAGCAGCTTAGGGTTCGGCAGCTCCTACGAGCAGTACTTC. Its translation: CASSLGFGSSYEQYF.